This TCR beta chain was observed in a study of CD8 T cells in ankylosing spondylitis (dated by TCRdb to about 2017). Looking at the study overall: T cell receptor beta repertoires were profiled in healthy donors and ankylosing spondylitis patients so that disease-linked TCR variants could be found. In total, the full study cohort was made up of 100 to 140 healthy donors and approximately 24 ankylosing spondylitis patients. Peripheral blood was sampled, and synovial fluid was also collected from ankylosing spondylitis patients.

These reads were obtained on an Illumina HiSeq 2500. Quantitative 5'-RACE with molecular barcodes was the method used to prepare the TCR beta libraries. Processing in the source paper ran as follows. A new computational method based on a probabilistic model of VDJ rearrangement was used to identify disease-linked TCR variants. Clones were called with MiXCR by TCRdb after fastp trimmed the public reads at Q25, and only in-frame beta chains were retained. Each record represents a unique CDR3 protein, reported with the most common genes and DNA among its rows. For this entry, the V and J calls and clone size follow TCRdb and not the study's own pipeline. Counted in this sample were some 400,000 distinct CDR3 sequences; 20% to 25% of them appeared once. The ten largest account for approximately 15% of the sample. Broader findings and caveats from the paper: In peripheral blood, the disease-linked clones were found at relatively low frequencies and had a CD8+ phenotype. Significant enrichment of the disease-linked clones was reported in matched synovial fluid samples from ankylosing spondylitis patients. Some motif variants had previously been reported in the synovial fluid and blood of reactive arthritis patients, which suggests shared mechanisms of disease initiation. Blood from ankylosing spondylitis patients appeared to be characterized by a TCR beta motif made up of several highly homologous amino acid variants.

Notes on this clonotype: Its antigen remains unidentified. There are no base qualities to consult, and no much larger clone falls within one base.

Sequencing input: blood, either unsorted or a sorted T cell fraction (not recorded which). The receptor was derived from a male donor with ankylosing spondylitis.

CDR3 sequence: CASSFNPQQGPQPQHF. In nucleotides, the sequence is TGTGCCAGCAGCTTTAATCCACAACAGGGCCCTCAGCCCCAGCATTTT. The receptor chain draws on TRBV7-8 and TRBJ1-5; TRBD1 is a possible D gene, resting on 6 matching bases. V drops 3 bases and J drops 6 bases, leaving 18 bases in between. The CDR3 contains 16 residues, cysteine and phenylalanine counted. CDR3 DNA is the only sequence kept; it has 48 bases, read in frame from the first base. CDR1 and CDR2 are drawn from the germline V gene: SGHVS, FQNEAQ.